The sequence of this T cell receptor beta chain was determined in a study of blood T cell repertoires in COVID-19. Looked up from germline, CDR1 is MGHRA and CDR2 is YSYEKL. The CDR3 covers 16 residues. V was cut by 2 bases and J by 5 bases, with 16 bases left in between. Using immunoSEQ multiplex PCR, the repertoire was profiled, and TCRdb retains in-frame clones only, with some absent. The sample holds about 95,000 clones, about 80% seen once. The chain joins TRBV4-1 to TRBJ1-5, with D uncertain. The clonotype originates from a human donor in a cohort sampled during active COVID-19. Sequencing was performed on peripheral blood. The DNA for the CDR3 is TGCGCCAGCAGCCAAACCCCCGACACGAACGATCAGCCCCAGCATTTT. Its translation: CASSQTPDTNDQPQHF.